This T cell receptor (beta chain) was documented in a study of blood T cell repertoires in COVID-19. Turning to the study itself: Researchers got acute and convalescent COVID-19 samples from the United States, Italy and Spain. The analysed material was cDNA or gDNA that came from T cells, B-cell-depleted T cells, or PBMCs.

How the authors handled the data: Reference gene primers were amplified, and this amplification served to estimate nucleated cell counts. Here immunoSEQ multiplex PCR was the method, and the copy in TCRdb shows in-frame clones only, minus some. V and J calls and clone size are copied from that table; D and trimming were computed from the DNA. The data contain about 190,000 clones, 70% to 85% of them singletons. Germline-derived CDR1 and CDR2 are LGHNA and YNFKEQ. V shed 1 base and J 5 bases; nucleotides not matched to a gene: 9. This CDR3 is built from 17 residues. This sequence joins TRBV4-2 and TRBJ2-7; 12 bases line up with TRBD2. Sequencing was done on a sample of peripheral blood. The TCR sequence derives from a man aged 45 to 65 who had recovered from COVID-19. The CDR3 loop reads CASSQGSSGRAFHEQYF. CDR3 nucleotides: TGTGCCAGCAGCCAAGGGTCTAGCGGGAGGGCTTTTCACGAGCAGTACTTC.